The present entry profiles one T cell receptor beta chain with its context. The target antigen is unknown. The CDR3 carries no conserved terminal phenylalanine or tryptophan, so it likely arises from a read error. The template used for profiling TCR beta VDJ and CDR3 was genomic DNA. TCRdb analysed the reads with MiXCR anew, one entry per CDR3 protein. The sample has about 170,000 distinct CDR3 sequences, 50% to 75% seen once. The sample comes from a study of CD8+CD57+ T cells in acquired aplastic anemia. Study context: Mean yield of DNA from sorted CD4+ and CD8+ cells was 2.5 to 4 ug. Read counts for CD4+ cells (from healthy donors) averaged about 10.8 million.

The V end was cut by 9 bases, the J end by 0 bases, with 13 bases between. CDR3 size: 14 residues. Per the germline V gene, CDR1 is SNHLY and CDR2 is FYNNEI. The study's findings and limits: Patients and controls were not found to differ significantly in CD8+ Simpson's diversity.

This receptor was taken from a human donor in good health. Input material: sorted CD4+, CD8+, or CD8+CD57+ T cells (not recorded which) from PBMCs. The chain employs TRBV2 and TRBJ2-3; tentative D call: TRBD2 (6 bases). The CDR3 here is CASAGGPSTDTQYL. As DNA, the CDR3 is TGTGCCAGTGCCGGAGGGCCTAGCACAGATACGCAGTATCTT.